The 7 T cell receptor beta chains presented below share a single source sample, sequenced in a study of blood T cell repertoires in COVID-19. Method: immunoSEQ multiplex PCR; TCRdb's copy keeps in-frame clones and lacks some. The table includes under 75,000 clones, 87% detected once. The material sequenced was peripheral blood. Receptors were obtained from a woman younger than 30 with acute or convalescent COVID-19.

The chain couples TRBV2 to TRBJ1-2, with a tentative D call TRBD1 (6 bases). The CDR3 spans 13 residues. V was cut by 4 bases and J by 4 bases, with 10 bases left in between. CDR1 SNHLY and CDR2 FYNNEI come from the germline V gene. In DNA, the CDR3 is TGTGCCAGCAGTGTTGGACAGATCTATGGCTACACCTTC. Translation gives CASSVGQIYGYTF. The variable domain in full, completed from reference TRBV2 and TRBJ1-2, reads EPEVTQTPSHQVTQMGQEVILRCVPISNHLYFYWYRQILGQKVEFLVSFYNNEISEKSEIFDDQFSVERPDGSNFTLKIRSTKLEDSAMYFCASSVGQIYGYTFGSGTRLTVV.

This clone was counted a single time. V usage is TRBV30 and J usage is TRBJ1-1; TRBD1 might be the D (6 bases). Germline values: CDR1 GTSNPN, CDR2 SVGIG (reference sequence). This CDR3 is built from 13 residues. Trimming pared 3 bases from V and 3 bases from J, leaving 11 bases between. The CDR3, as DNA: TGTGCCTGGAGCGAGAGGGGGTACACTGAAGCTTTCTTT. It codes for CAWSERGYTEAFF.

This clone has just one count. The genes are TRBV30 and TRBJ1-6; D might be TRBD1 (6 bases). CDR1 and CDR2 (germline): GTSNPN, SVGIG (reference sequence). Trimming pared 1 base from V and 7 bases from J, leaving 17 bases between. The CDR3 totals 16 residues. The CDR3 DNA follows: TGTGCCTGGAGTGGCACCGACAGGACACGGAATTCACCCCTCCACTTT. Translated, it gives CAWSGTDRTRNSPLHF.

This chain uses TRBV30 with TRBJ1-6; TRBD1 agrees at 7 bases. V lost 3 bases to trimming and J lost 5 bases; unmatched junction nucleotides: 13. CDR1 is GTSNPN, CDR2 SVGIG, per germline (reference sequence). The CDR3 sequence is 17 residues long. The CDR3 nucleotides are TGTGCCTGGAGCGAACGACACAGGGGCCGCGATAATTCACCCCTCCACTTT. Translating it yields CAWSERHRGRDNSPLHF.

The chain links TRBV6-4 to TRBJ1-2; 8 bases are a match to TRBD1. The CDR3 covers 14 residues. Looked up from germline, CDR1 is MRHNA and CDR2 is SNTAGT. V lost 8 bases to trimming and J lost 2 bases; unmatched junction nucleotides: 7. CDR3: CASGSGQGNYGYTF. The CDR3 DNA reads TGTGCCAGCGGATCCGGACAGGGCAACTATGGCTACACCTTC.

The chain uses TRBV5-8 and TRBJ2-3; TRBD1 is a possible D gene (6 bases). V was trimmed by 2 bases and J by 6 bases, leaving 10 bases between them. Germline lookup yields CDR1 SGHTS and CDR2 YDEGEE. The CDR3 extends over 13 amino acids. CDR3 region: CASSLNREDTQYF. The CDR3 nucleotides are TGTGCCAGCAGCTTAAACAGGGAGGATACGCAGTATTTT. The variable domain in full, completed from reference TRBV5-8 and TRBJ2-3, reads EAGVTQSPTHLIKTRGQQATLRCSPISGHTSVYWYQQALGLGLQFLLWYDEGEERNRGNFPPRFSGRQFPNYSSELNVNALELEDSALYLCASSLNREDTQYFGPGTRLTVL.

This clone occurred a few times. DNA for the CDR3: TGCAGCGTTGAGGAGGGGCCCCTCTATGGCTACACCTTC. Encoded protein: CSVEEGPLYGYTF. V gene TRBV29-1 combines with J gene TRBJ1-2, with D possibly matching TRBD1 (5 bases). Trimming took off 3 bases at V and 4 bases at J, with 12 bases between the two ends. CDR1 is SQVTM, CDR2 ANQGSEA, per germline. This CDR3 is 13 amino acids long. Supplemented by reference TRBV29-1 and TRBJ1-2, the full variable domain reads SAVISQKPSRDICQRGTSLTIQCQVDSQVTMMFWYRQQPGQSLTLIATANQGSEATYESGFVIDKFPISRPNLTFSTLTVSNMSPEDSSIYLCSVEEGPLYGYTFGSGTRLTVV.